The present entry profiles one T cell receptor (beta chain) with its context. Possible read error: a much larger clone is one base away. Investigators took RNA and DNA out together from approximately 22-30 mg of unsorted bulk tissue. Donors underwent surgery for histopathologically diagnosed primary liver carcinoma. Those patients suffered from chronic HBV infection and were treatment-naive. The CDR3 spans 13 residues. From germline, CDR1 is WNHNN and CDR2 SYGVQD (reference sequence). The data were taken from a study of tumor-infiltrating lymphocytes in primary liver carcinoma. Study-wide background: Read depth, roughly 3.5 to 8 million productive TCRbeta reads, did not differ significantly between tissues.

From roughly 0.45 ug total RNA, TCR beta cDNA was generated with a primer in the constant region. Modified slightly, ARM-PCR produced TCR beta libraries over three nested multiplex PCR rounds. The first two PCR rounds used TRBV1-TRBV30 primers with a Cbeta primer, roughly 10 cycles each. TCRdb recomputed calls from the multiplex PCR reads with MiXCR, one row per CDR3 protein. The table has approximately 120,000 distinct CDR3 sequences, 60% to 75% seen once. Sequenced sample: liver tumor tissue from sampling region 3. Subset specified: tumor region T3, left-lateral pole. V usage is TRBV10-1 and J usage is TRBJ2-1; D may correspond to TRBD1 or TRBD2 (6 bases each). The sequence came from a woman in her fifties or sixties with primary liver carcinoma and hepatitis B virus infection. The CDR3 protein is CASSGGAENEEFF. CDR3 in DNA: TGCGCCAGCAGTGGGGGGGCAGAGAATGAGGAGTTCTTC.